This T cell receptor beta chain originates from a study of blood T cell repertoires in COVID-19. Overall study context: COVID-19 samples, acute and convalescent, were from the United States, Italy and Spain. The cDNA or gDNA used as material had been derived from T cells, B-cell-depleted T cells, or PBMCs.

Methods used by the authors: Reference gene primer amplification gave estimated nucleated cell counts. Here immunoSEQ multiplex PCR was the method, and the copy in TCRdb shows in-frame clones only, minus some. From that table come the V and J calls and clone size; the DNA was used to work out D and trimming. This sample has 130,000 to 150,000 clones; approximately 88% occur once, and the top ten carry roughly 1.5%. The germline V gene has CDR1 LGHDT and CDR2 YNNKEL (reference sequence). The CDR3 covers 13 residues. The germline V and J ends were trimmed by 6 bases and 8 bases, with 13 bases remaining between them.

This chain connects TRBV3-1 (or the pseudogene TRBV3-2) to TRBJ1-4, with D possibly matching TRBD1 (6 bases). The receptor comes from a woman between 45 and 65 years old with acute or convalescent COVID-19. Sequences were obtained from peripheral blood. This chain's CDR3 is CASRSRGGEKLFF. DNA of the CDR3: TGTGCCAGCAGGAGTCGAGGGGGAGAAAAACTGTTTTTT.